This T cell receptor (beta chain) appears in the sequencing data of a study of OX40 agonist ivuxolimab in advanced cancers. As for the study in general: Two cutaneous melanoma patients and one hepatocellular carcinoma patient, three in all, had partial responses.

Profiled with immunoSEQ multiplex PCR; TCRdb holds only in-frame clones, not every one. The data contain 80,000 to 100,000 clones, around 87% of them singletons. The timepoints at which blood was sampled were baseline, cycle 4 day 1, and cycle 7 day 1. This clone was detected only once. What it binds is unknown. Study-wide findings and caveats: Clonal expansion was seen in CD4+ and CD8+ blood T cells by week 6 at 0.1 to 3.0 mg/kg. Low levels of normalized T-cell clonal expansion also appeared in some nonresponders.

The sequences come from CD4+ or CD8+ T cells sorted from blood, collected in a trial of the OX40 agonist ivuxolimab. This sequence originates from an adult with an advanced solid tumor such as melanoma, head and neck, liver or kidney cancer.

CDR3 bases: TGTGCCAGCAGTCCAGGGTTTTATGATGGCTACACCTTC. Protein product: CASSPGFYDGYTF. The rearrangement links TRBV6-1 to TRBJ1-2; perhaps TRBD1 as D (5 bases). The V and J ends lost 5 bases and 6 bases respectively, with 13 bases between them. In germline, CDR1 is MNHNS, CDR2 SASEGT. The CDR3 is 13 amino acids.